This T cell receptor (beta chain) was profiled in a study of early T cells in non-severe SARS-CoV-2 infection. About the research overall: Sequencing targeted bulk RNA from unsorted whole blood, leaving chains unpaired.

Individual cDNA molecules received unique molecular identifiers during library preparation. TCRdb processed the 5' RACE reads anew with MiXCR; each CDR3 protein has one entry. This sample has some 64,000 distinct CDR3 sequences, with 20% to 25% found just once. Sample: whole blood, taken at baseline. This clonotype was sampled from an adult who was a healthcare worker with PCR-confirmed SARS-CoV-2 infection or an uninfected control (not recorded which).

The CDR3 region is CASSSRGQRVDYGYTF. CDR3 DNA: TGTGCCAGCAGCTCGAGGGGACAGCGCGTCGACTATGGCTACACCTTC. The chain links TRBV9 to TRBJ1-2, with 7 bases lining up with TRBD1. The CDR3 contains 16 residues. Germline-derived CDR1 and CDR2 are SGDLS and YYNGEE. V gave up 4 bases and J gave up 3 bases; unmatched junction bases: 12.